This passage covers 21 T cell receptor beta chains from one sample sequenced in a study of technical replicates of blood from a few donors. The protocol was immunoSEQ multiplex PCR, while the TCRdb copy is restricted to in-frame clones and leaves out a portion. The profile shows about 66,000 clones, about 97% of them singletons. Input material: T cells isolated from PBMCs. These receptors all stem from a human donor in good health.

This rearrangement joins TRBV11-2 to TRBJ1-1, with 7 bases aligning to TRBD1. The J segment lost 1 base and the V segment lost 1 base, leaving 6 bases of the junction unmatched. The length of the CDR3 is 16 residues. CDR1 SGHAT and CDR2 FQNNGV come from the germline V gene. The CDR3 region is CASSLVVRGPNTEAFF. For the CDR3, the DNA is TGTGCCAGCAGCTTAGTAGTGAGGGGGCCGAACACTGAAGCTTTCTTT.

V usage is TRBV7-2 and J usage is TRBJ2-7; possibly TRBD1 for D (6 bases). CDR3 length equals 14 residues. V shed 1 base and J shed 2 bases, with 9 bases lying between them. Germline V CDR1 and CDR2: SGHTA, FQGNSA. DNA of the CDR3: TGTGCCAGCAGCTTAGTCGACAGGACCTACGAGCAGTACTTC. This encodes CASSLVDRTYEQYF.

The rearrangement links TRBV7-9 to TRBJ2-1; 8 nucleotides match TRBD1. In germline, CDR1 is SEHNR, CDR2 FQNEAQ (reference sequence). The trim removed 5 bases at V and 4 bases at J, leaving 7 bases unmatched. This CDR3 is 15 amino acids long. CDR3 nucleotides: TGTGCCAGCAGCCCCGGGACAGGAGCTTACAATGAGCAGTTCTTC. This codes for CASSPGTGAYNEQFF.

The chain carries TRBV5-4 and TRBJ2-7, with TRBD2 identical over 7 bases. The CDR3 totals 15 residues. V was clipped by 4 bases and J by 7 bases; unmatched bases: 14. Germline CDR1 and CDR2: SGHNT and YYREEE (reference sequence). DNA of the CDR3: TGTGCCAGCAGCCCCCAGGAGCGGGAATTGATAGAGCAGTACTTC. This encodes CASSPQERELIEQYF.

V gene TRBV6-5 combines with J gene TRBJ1-2; D ambiguous. The length of the CDR3 is 13 residues. CDR1 is MNHEY, CDR2 SVGAGI, per germline. The germline V and J ends were trimmed by 0 bases and 4 bases, with 6 bases remaining between them. The CDR3 nucleotides are TGTGCCAGCAGTTACTCGGCAGTCTATGGCTACACCTTC. Protein sequence: CASSYSAVYGYTF.

This clone appeared a single time. This chain joins TRBV30 and TRBJ1-5, with D tentatively TRBD1 (6 bases). Per the germline V gene, CDR1 is GTSNPN and CDR2 is SVGIG (reference sequence). The CDR3 length is 13 residues. V lost 1 base, J lost 6 bases, and 10 bases lay in between. The CDR3 region is CAWSDRDGQPQHF. DNA for the CDR3: TGTGCCTGGAGTGACAGGGACGGTCAGCCCCAGCATTTT.

The genes are TRBV28 and TRBJ2-7, with 7 bases lining up with TRBD2. J gave up 1 base and V 11 bases, and 17 bases lay outside the gene matches. Looked up from germline, CDR1 is MDHEN and CDR2 is SYDVKM. CDR3 length equals 16 residues. DNA of the CDR3: TGTGCCTCAGCACCTGGGTTGGGGAGGGGATCCTACGAGCAGTACTTC. It specifies CASAPGLGRGSYEQYF.

V is TRBV5-5 and J is TRBJ1-2; 8 nucleotides align to TRBD1. V lost 1 base, J lost 6 bases, and 8 bases stayed unmatched. The CDR3 length is 15 residues. Germline V lookup: CDR1 SGHKS, CDR2 YYEKEE (reference sequence). The CDR3 is CASSLNAGGANGYTF. The CDR3 DNA sequence: TGTGCCAGCAGCTTGAACGCAGGGGGCGCAAATGGCTACACCTTC.

The chain employs TRBV27 and TRBJ1-1, with D perhaps TRBD1 (6 bases). From germline, CDR1 is MNHEY and CDR2 SMNVEV (reference sequence). The CDR3 sequence is 14 residues long. Trimming left V 6 bases short and J 1 base short, with 12 bases between. The CDR3 bases are TGTGCCAGCAGCCTTACAGGGTCGAACACTGAAGCTTTCTTT. It is translated as CASSLTGSNTEAFF.

V usage is TRBV4-2 and J usage is TRBJ1-5, with TRBD1 identical over 7 bases. V dropped 0 bases and J dropped 2; count of bases not matched to a gene: 10. Germline-derived CDR1 and CDR2 are LGHNA and YNFKEQ. This CDR3 is built from 18 residues. The CDR3 loop is CASSQDLDRDGGNQPQHF. The CDR3 coding sequence is TGTGCCAGCAGCCAAGATCTCGACAGGGATGGTGGCAATCAGCCCCAGCATTTT.

CDR3 bases: TGTGCCAGCAGCTTAGTCTCCAATTTGGCACAGGGGGGCACCGGGGAGCTGTTTTTT. It codes for CASSLVSNLAQGGTGELFF. V and J are TRBV7-2 and TRBJ2-2, with 8 bases lining up with TRBD1. Germline values: CDR1 SGHTA, CDR2 FQGNSA. V lost 1 base, J lost 4 bases, and 14 bases stayed unmatched. The CDR3 is 19 residues long.

The rearrangement uses TRBV5-5 and TRBJ2-3; D unclear. Between the trimmed V and J ends, which lost 4 bases and 2 bases, there was a span of 14 bases. Germline V gene lookup returns CDR1 SGHKS and CDR2 YYEKEE (reference sequence). This CDR3 spans 15 amino acids. The CDR3 DNA reads as TGTGCCAGCAGCCCCCAGTTGGCCTTCACAGATACGCAGTATTTT. Its protein product is CASSPQLAFTDTQYF.

This CDR3 is CAWSVGGPSGYTF. Written as DNA, the CDR3 is TGTGCCTGGAGTGTGGGTGGGCCCTCTGGCTACACCTTC. The chain carries TRBV30 and TRBJ1-2; D is undetermined. Germline V gives CDR1 GTSNPN, CDR2 SVGIG (reference sequence). With 0 bases removed from V and 7 bases from J, the gap between germline ends came to 12 bases. CDR3 length equals 13 residues.

This rearrangement joins TRBV9 to TRBJ2-3; 7 bases agree with TRBD2. J was trimmed by 1 base and V by 3 bases; bases with no gene match: 11. CDR1 and CDR2 (germline): SGDLS, YYNGEE. The CDR3 consists of 17 residues. CDR3 DNA: TGTGCCAGCAGCGCTCTAATTGACGCGGGGGGCACAGATACGCAGTATTTT. Its translation is CASSALIDAGGTDTQYF.

The CDR3 bases are TGTGCCAGTTGTTCGGCAGGGGGCCCCTACAATGAGCAGTTCTTC. Translation: CASCSAGGPYNEQFF. The chain employs TRBV19 and TRBJ2-1; the match to TRBD1 covers 8 bases. V was clipped by 8 bases and J by 2 bases; unmatched bases: 8. CDR1 and CDR2 (germline): LNHDA, SQIVND (reference sequence). The CDR3 length is 15 residues.

The chain is built from TRBV29-1 and TRBJ2-7; TRBD2 is a possible D gene (6 bases). CDR1 SQVTM and CDR2 ANQGSEA come from the germline V gene. The CDR3 runs 13 residues. Trimming removed 5 bases from V and 3 bases from J, with 14 bases in between. The CDR3 loop reads CSVSSVGGYEQYF. The CDR3 nucleotides are TGCAGCGTTTCCTCCGTGGGGGGCTACGAGCAGTACTTC.

This clone has just one count. The V and J genes are TRBV7-9 and TRBJ1-1; D not resolved. Germline values: CDR1 SEHNR, CDR2 FQNEAQ (reference sequence). The CDR3 runs 12 residues. The germline V and J ends were trimmed by 3 bases and 3 bases, with 5 bases remaining between them. DNA for the CDR3: TGTGCCAGCAGCTTCCCCGACACTGAAGCTTTCTTT. This translates into CASSFPDTEAFF.

The V call is TRBV5-1, the J call TRBJ1-1, with 9 nucleotides matching TRBD1. CDR3 length equals 15 residues. V shed 5 bases, J shed 4 bases, and the junction held 9 bases outside the gene matches. From germline, CDR1 is SGHRS and CDR2 YFSETQ. The CDR3 region is CASRGQGPFSTEAFF. The CDR3 nucleotides read TGCGCCAGCAGGGGACAGGGACCGTTTTCCACTGAAGCTTTCTTT.

The CDR3 spells CASSPQREGETQYF. For the CDR3, the DNA is TGTGCCAGCTCACCACAGCGGGAGGGCGAGACCCAGTACTTC. The chain links TRBV18 to TRBJ2-5, with TRBD2 matching over 10 bases. Trimming at V came to 1 base and at J to 5 bases, leaving 1 base not matched to a gene. Germline loops: CDR1 KGHSH, CDR2 LQKENI. This CDR3 comprises 14 residues.

The genes are TRBV19 and TRBJ1-2, with D perhaps matching TRBD1 (6 bases). Germline V gives CDR1 LNHDA, CDR2 SQIVND (reference sequence). Trimming removed 5 bases at V and 3 bases at J, with 10 bases between. This CDR3 has 13 amino acids. CDR3 residues: CASSVSGDYGYTF. As DNA, the CDR3 is TGTGCCAGTAGTGTCTCAGGGGACTATGGCTACACCTTC.

This clone was picked up one time. The chain links TRBV5-4 to TRBJ2-7; a possible D gene is TRBD2 (6 bases). Trimming took 2 bases from V and 4 from J, leaving 16 bases between them. CDR3 length: 15 amino acids. Looked up from germline, CDR1 is SGHNT and CDR2 is YYREEE (reference sequence). The CDR3 protein is CASSFSGGTIYEQYF. Here the CDR3 DNA reads TGTGCCAGCAGCTTTTCCGGCGGGACCATTTACGAGCAGTACTTC.